At least ten counts were recorded for the clone carrying this TCR beta chain. Unmatched junction bases numbered 6, after V lost 3 bases and J lost 8 bases. The CDR3 is made up of 14 amino acids. TCRdb re-called the 5' RACE reads through MiXCR, storing one row per CDR3 protein. The sample has 250,000 to 350,000 distinct CDR3 sequences; 13% to 15% are singletons. This sample is drawn from a study of T-cell memory formation after mild COVID-19. The sequence derives from a man aged 18 to 29 who had mild COVID-19 (a few samples of this study predate the infection). Cell type and time point are not known. The sequenced sample was PBMCs or a T cell subset sorted from them (not recorded which). J is TRBJ2-1 and V is TRBV12-3 or TRBV12-4; 8 bases are shared with TRBD2. CDR3 sequence: CASSFRLASDEQFF. DNA for the CDR3: TGTGCCAGCAGTTTCCGACTAGCGAGCGATGAGCAGTTCTTC.